Below, 24 T cell receptor beta chains from the same sample are listed, as sequenced in a study of siplizumab effects on memory and regulatory T cells. Data came from immunoSEQ multiplex PCR; TCRdb stores just in-frame clones and leaves some out. The table includes 100,000 to 120,000 clones, roughly 92% detected once. The specimen sequenced was CD4+ T cells sorted from blood. These receptors all come from a human donor in good health.

This chain joins TRBV6-5 and TRBJ2-1, with D tentatively TRBD2 (6 bases). Germline CDR1 reads MNHEY; CDR2 reads SVGAGI. Trimming stripped 6 bases from V and 10 bases from J, with 13 bases between. This CDR3 comprises 12 residues. The CDR3 DNA follows: TGTGCCAGCAGACGAGGGACTTTAGAGCAGTTCTTC. Protein product: CASRRGTLEQFF.

V is TRBV12-5 and J is TRBJ1-1; D call uncertain. V was trimmed by 8 bases and J by 1 base, leaving 5 bases between them. Germline lookup yields CDR1 LGHNT and CDR2 FRNRAP. The CDR3 has 11 amino acids. Here the CDR3 DNA reads TGTGCTAGTCAGTGGAACACTGAAGCTTTCTTT. Translated: CASQWNTEAFF.

This sequence joins TRBV7-9 and TRBJ2-5; D is possibly TRBD1 (5 bases). In germline, CDR1 is SEHNR, CDR2 FQNEAQ (reference sequence). With 3 bases removed from V and 2 bases from J, the gap between germline ends came to 16 bases. This CDR3 comprises 16 residues. CDR3 protein: CASSFGHSGPQETQYF. The CDR3 coding sequence is TGTGCCAGCAGCTTTGGACACTCCGGCCCACAAGAGACCCAGTACTTC.

The chain couples TRBV4-1 to TRBJ1-1; TRBD1 is a possible D gene (5 bases). The germline gives CDR1 MGHRA, CDR2 YSYEKL. The CDR3 totals 15 residues. Between the trimmed V and J ends, which lost 4 bases and 6 bases, there was a span of 18 bases. The CDR3 DNA reads as TGCGCCAGCAGCCGGCCTGTGGGTTCGGGACCTGAAGCTTTCTTT. As protein: CASSRPVGSGPEAFF.

The V call is TRBV4-2, the J call TRBJ1-2; D is unresolved. Germline CDR1 reads LGHNA; CDR2 reads YNFKEQ. The length of the CDR3 is 14 residues. The ends were cut back, 4 bases at V and 2 bases at J, with 11 bases in the middle. CDR3: CASSPPGTNYGYTF. The CDR3 DNA is TGTGCCAGCAGCCCTCCGGGTACAAACTATGGCTACACCTTC.

This clone has more than one count but fewer than ten. Written as DNA, the CDR3 is TGCGCCAGCACATTATTGCCAGGCAATGAAGCTTTCTTT. It encodes CASTLLPGNEAFF. The genes are TRBV5-1 and TRBJ1-1; D not certain. Trimming took off 6 bases at V and 7 bases at J, with 16 bases between the two ends. CDR3 size: 13 residues. The V gene's germline CDR1 is SGHRS and CDR2 YFSETQ.

The gene calls are TRBV7-6 and TRBJ2-3; 7 bases are shared with TRBD2. V lost 1 base and J lost 7; bases outside the gene matches: 2. Germline values: CDR1 SGHVS, CDR2 FNYEAQ. This CDR3 contains 13 residues. CDR3 nucleotides: TGTGCCAGCAGCTTAGAGACTAGCTATACGCAGTATTTT. Its translation: CASSLETSYTQYF.

The CDR3 sequence: CASSLQGERQPQHF. The CDR3 nucleotides are TGTGCCAGCAGTCTACAGGGTGAACGGCAGCCCCAGCATTTT. The chain has TRBV2 and TRBJ1-5; weak D call: TRBD1 (6 bases). The CDR3 is made up of 14 amino acids. Per germline, CDR1 SNHLY and CDR2 FYNNEI. V lost 5 bases to trimming and J lost 7 bases, with 15 bases between them.

A remark on this clone: Other DNA sequences in this sample translate to the same CDR3. V is TRBV19 and J is TRBJ1-1; D unclear. The CDR3 sequence is 13 residues long. Trimming left V 3 bases short and J 1 base short, with 6 bases between. Germline V gives CDR1 LNHDA, CDR2 SQIVND (reference sequence). CDR3 in DNA: TGTGCCAGTAGTATTCGGGAGAACACTGAAGCTTTCTTT. It is translated as CASSIRENTEAFF.

The rearrangement uses TRBV19 and TRBJ1-2; no reliable D call. CDR1 is LNHDA and CDR2 is SQIVND in the germline V gene (reference sequence). The CDR3 totals 16 residues. V lost 6 bases to trimming and J lost 5 bases, with 22 bases between them. CDR3 loop: CASSVSDRTQTYGYTF. CDR3 nucleotide sequence: TGTGCCAGTAGCGTCTCAGACCGGACGCAGACGTATGGCTACACCTTC.

This chain uses TRBV30 with TRBJ1-2, with 9 bases that match TRBD1. The germline V gene encodes CDR1 GTSNPN and CDR2 SVGIG (reference sequence). The CDR3 covers 16 residues. After removal of 2 bases from V and 0 bases from J, the junction contained 7 bases not matched to a gene. The chain's CDR3 is CAWSQSWDRANYGYTF. The CDR3 nucleotides read TGTGCCTGGAGTCAAAGCTGGGACAGGGCTAACTATGGCTACACCTTC.

The V gene is TRBV7-7, the J gene TRBJ2-1, with TRBD1 matching 7 bases. The CDR3 is made up of 15 amino acids. Germline CDR1 SSHAT, CDR2 FNYEAQ (reference sequence). V trimming: 5 bases; J trimming: 0 bases; junction bases outside the gene matches: 4. CDR3: CASSRDRDSYNEQFF. CDR3 DNA sequence: TGTGCCAGCAGCCGCGACAGGGACTCCTACAATGAGCAGTTCTTC.

The chain has TRBV7-9 and TRBJ2-5; D remains ambiguous. Trimming pared 4 bases from V and 4 bases from J, leaving 16 bases between. The V gene's germline CDR1 is SEHNR and CDR2 FQNEAQ (reference sequence). This CDR3 has 15 amino acids. The CDR3 coding sequence is TGTGCCAGCAGCTCCACCCGTCAGGTCGGAGAGACCCAGTACTTC. Its translation is CASSSTRQVGETQYF.

The chain uses TRBV30 and TRBJ1-2, with D possibly TRBD1 on 6 matching bases. Germline values: CDR1 GTSNPN, CDR2 SVGIG (reference sequence). V was trimmed by 1 base and J by 7 bases, leaving 13 bases between them. The CDR3 covers 13 residues. CDR3 region: CAWSEGGPSGYTF. CDR3 DNA: TGTGCCTGGAGTGAGGGGGGTCCCAGTGGCTACACCTTC.

This clone appeared once. V is TRBV10-3 and J is TRBJ1-3, with TRBD1 matching over 8 bases. The germline gives CDR1 ENHRY, CDR2 SYGVKD. This CDR3 spans 13 amino acids. The V segment lost 9 bases and the J segment 3 bases; nucleotides outside the gene matches: 4. CDR3 amino acids: CAIDRGNGNTIYF. DNA of the CDR3: TGTGCCATTGACAGGGGAAATGGAAACACCATATATTTT.

V gene TRBV6-5 combines with J gene TRBJ1-2; 9 bases match TRBD1. V trimming: 6 bases; J trimming: 4 bases; junction bases outside the gene matches: 3. The CDR3 is 13 amino acids. From germline, CDR1 is MNHEY and CDR2 SVGAGI. CDR3 in amino acids: CASRTTGGYGYTF. As DNA, the CDR3 is TGTGCCAGCAGGACGACAGGGGGCTATGGCTACACCTTC.

The CDR3 DNA follows: TGTGCCAGCAGCCTTCCCGGGACAGGGAAAAGAGAGGTGCAGTACTTC. This encodes CASSLPGTGKREVQYF. The chain links TRBV5-6 to TRBJ2-7; 9 positions agree with TRBD1. The CDR3 contains 16 residues. Trimming at V came to 4 bases and at J to 9 bases, leaving 17 bases not matched to a gene. CDR1 is SGHDT and CDR2 is YYEEEE in the germline V gene.

This rearrangement joins TRBV18 to TRBJ1-2; 7 bases map to TRBD1. The CDR3 sequence is 15 residues long. Germline V CDR1 and CDR2: KGHSH, LQKENI. The V and J ends lost 3 bases and 4 bases, in that order; junction bases with no gene match: 8. CDR3 residues: CASSPETGSLYGYTF. The CDR3 region has the DNA TGTGCCAGCTCACCGGAGACAGGGTCCCTCTATGGCTACACCTTC. Drawing the rest from reference TRBV18 and TRBJ1-2, the complete variable domain is NAGVMQNPRHLVRRRGQEARLRCSPMKGHSHVYWYRQLPEEGLKFMVYLQKENIIDESGMPKERFSAEFPKEGPSILRIQQVVRGDSAAYFCASSPETGSLYGYTFGSGTRLTVV.

The chain couples TRBV4-2 to TRBJ2-7, with D possibly being TRBD2 (5 bases). The CDR3 loop spans 14 amino acids. From germline, CDR1 is LGHNA and CDR2 YNFKEQ. Trimming shortened V by 3 bases and J by 0 bases, and 9 bases separated the two germline ends. Here the CDR3 DNA reads TGTGCCAGCAGCCAGGAAGCGGCCTCCTACGAGCAGTACTTC. Its translation is CASSQEAASYEQYF.

This chain connects TRBV29-1 to TRBJ2-5; TRBD2 is a possible D gene (6 bases). Germline CDR1 and CDR2: SQVTM and ANQGSEA. V lost 7 bases and J 4 bases, leaving 19 bases between the germline ends. The CDR3 has 14 residues. CDR3 bases: TGCAGCGGGAAAGGACTCGTGGGGGGAGAGACCCAGTACTTC. Residues: CSGKGLVGGETQYF.

The chain recombines TRBV7-8 with TRBJ1-4; possibly TRBD1 for D (6 bases). Germline loops: CDR1 SGHVS, CDR2 FQNEAQ. This CDR3 spans 15 amino acids. V was pared by 2 bases and J by 6 bases, with 13 bases between. The CDR3: CASSLTGLRDEKLFF. Here the CDR3 DNA reads TGTGCCAGCAGCTTAACAGGGTTGAGAGATGAAAAACTGTTTTTT.

The chain combines TRBV28 with TRBJ1-2; unclear D gene. Trimming took 5 bases from V and 0 from J, leaving 10 bases between them. The CDR3 is 14 residues long. Germline V lookup: CDR1 MDHEN, CDR2 SYDVKM. The CDR3 region is CASSEAAANYGYTF. The CDR3 nucleotides are TGTGCCAGCAGTGAGGCGGCCGCTAACTATGGCTACACCTTC.

The chain employs TRBV6-5 and TRBJ2-1; no clear D gene. Germline CDR1 is MNHEY and CDR2 is SVGAGI. The CDR3 covers 12 residues. Trimming removed 4 bases from V and 9 bases from J, with 10 bases in between. The CDR3 DNA reads as TGTGCCAGCAGTTCGCTGGCAGGTGAGCAGTTCTTC. It encodes CASSSLAGEQFF.

This CDR3 is CASSTGQGFVEQYF. The CDR3 DNA follows: TGTGCCAGCAGTACCGGACAGGGGTTCGTCGAGCAGTACTTC. This chain links TRBV6-1 with TRBJ2-7, with 9 bases matching TRBD1. The V segment lost 5 bases and the J segment 6 bases; nucleotides outside the gene matches: 8. The CDR3 consists of 14 residues. Germline V gene data show CDR1 as MNHNS and CDR2 as SASEGT.